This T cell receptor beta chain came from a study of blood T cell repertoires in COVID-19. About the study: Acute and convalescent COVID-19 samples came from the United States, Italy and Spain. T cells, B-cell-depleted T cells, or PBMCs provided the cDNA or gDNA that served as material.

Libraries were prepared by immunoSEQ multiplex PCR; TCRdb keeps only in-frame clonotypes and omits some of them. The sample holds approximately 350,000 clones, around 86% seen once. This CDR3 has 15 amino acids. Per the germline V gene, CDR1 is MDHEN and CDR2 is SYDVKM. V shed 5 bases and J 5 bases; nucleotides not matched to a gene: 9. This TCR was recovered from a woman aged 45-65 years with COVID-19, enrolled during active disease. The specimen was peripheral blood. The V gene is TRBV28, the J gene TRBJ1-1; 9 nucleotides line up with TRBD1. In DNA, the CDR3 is TGTGCCAGCAGTCCCCCAGGGACAGGGAGAACTGAAGCTTTCTTT. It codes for CASSPPGTGRTEAFF.